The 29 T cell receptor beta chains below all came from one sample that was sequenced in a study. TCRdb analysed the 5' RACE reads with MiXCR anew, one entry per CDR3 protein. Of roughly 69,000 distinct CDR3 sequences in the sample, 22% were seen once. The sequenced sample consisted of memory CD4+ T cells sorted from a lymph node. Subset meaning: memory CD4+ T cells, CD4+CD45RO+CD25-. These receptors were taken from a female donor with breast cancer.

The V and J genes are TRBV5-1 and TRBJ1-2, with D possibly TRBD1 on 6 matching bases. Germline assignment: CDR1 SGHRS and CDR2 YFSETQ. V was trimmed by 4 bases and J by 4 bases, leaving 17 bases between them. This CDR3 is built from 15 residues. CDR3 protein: CASSTRPQGSYGYTF. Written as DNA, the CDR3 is TGCGCCAGCAGCACCCGACCCCAGGGGAGCTATGGCTACACCTTC.

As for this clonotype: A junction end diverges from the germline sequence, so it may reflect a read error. CDR3 coding DNA: TGCGCCAGCAGTCACGAAGCGGGGTGGGATGAGCAGTTCTTC. Translating it yields CASSHEAGWDEQFF. The J gene is TRBJ2-1, the V gene TRBV6-5; the match to TRBD2 covers 7 bases. This CDR3 has 14 amino acids. CDR1 and CDR2 from the germline V gene are MNHEY and SVGAGI.

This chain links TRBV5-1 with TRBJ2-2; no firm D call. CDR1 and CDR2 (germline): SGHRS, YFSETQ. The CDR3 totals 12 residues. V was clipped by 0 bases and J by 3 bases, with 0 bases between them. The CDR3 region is CASSLDTGELFF. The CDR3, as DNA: TGCGCCAGCAGCTTGGACACCGGGGAGCTGTTTTTT.

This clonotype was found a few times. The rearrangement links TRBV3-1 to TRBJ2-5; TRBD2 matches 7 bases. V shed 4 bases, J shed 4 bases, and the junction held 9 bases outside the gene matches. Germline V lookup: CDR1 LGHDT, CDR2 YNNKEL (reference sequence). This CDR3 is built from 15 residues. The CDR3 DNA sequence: TGTGCCAGCAGCCTTACGGCGGGAGCTGGAGAGACCCAGTACTTC. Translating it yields CASSLTAGAGETQYF.

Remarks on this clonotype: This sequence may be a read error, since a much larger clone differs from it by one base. CDR3 coding DNA: TGTGCCAGCAACTCTGTGAACACTGGGGCCAACGTCCTGACTTTC. It is translated as CASNSVNTGANVLTF. The V call is TRBV7-6, the J call TRBJ2-6, with D unresolved. Trimming removed 7 bases from V and 2 bases from J, with 12 bases in between. Germline V CDR1 and CDR2: SGHVS, FNYEAQ. The CDR3 spans 15 residues.

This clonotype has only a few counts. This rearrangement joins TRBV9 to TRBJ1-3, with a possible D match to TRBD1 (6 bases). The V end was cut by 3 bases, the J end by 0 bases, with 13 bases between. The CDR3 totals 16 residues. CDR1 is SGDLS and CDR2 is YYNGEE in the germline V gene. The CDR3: CASSAGQPLSGNTIYF. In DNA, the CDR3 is TGTGCCAGCAGCGCTGGACAGCCTCTCTCTGGAAACACCATATATTTT.

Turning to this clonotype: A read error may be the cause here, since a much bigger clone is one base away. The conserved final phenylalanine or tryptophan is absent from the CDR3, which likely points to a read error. CDR3: CASSYRVVWAGELFI. The CDR3 coding sequence is TGTGCCAGCAGTTACAGGGTCGTCTGGGCCGGGGAGCTGTTTATT. V gene TRBV6-2 or TRBV6-3 combines with J gene TRBJ2-2; unclear D gene. This CDR3 is built from 15 residues. Trimming cost V 2 bases and J 6 bases, with 13 bases left between them. Germline V gene data show CDR1 as MNHEY and CDR2 as SVGEGT.

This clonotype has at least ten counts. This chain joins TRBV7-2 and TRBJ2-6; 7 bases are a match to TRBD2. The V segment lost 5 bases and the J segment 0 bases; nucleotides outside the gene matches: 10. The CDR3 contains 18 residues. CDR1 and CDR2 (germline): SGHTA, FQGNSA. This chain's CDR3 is CASSPTRGSYSGANVLTF. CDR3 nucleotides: TGTGCCAGCAGCCCCACGCGGGGGAGCTACTCTGGGGCCAACGTCCTGACTTTC.

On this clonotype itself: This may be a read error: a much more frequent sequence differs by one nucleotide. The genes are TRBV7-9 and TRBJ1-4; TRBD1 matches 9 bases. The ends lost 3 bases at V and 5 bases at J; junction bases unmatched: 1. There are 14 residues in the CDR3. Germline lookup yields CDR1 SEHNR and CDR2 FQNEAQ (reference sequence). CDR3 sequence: CASSFGQGNEKLFF. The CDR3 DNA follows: TGTGCCAGCAGCTTCGGACAGGGGAATGAAAAACTGTTTTTT.

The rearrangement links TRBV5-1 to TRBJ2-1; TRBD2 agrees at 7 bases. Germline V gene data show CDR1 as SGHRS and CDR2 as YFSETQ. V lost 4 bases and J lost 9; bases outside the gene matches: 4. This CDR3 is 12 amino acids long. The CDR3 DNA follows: TGCGCCAGCAGCCCCCAGCGGGGTGAGCAGTTCTTC. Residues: CASSPQRGEQFF.

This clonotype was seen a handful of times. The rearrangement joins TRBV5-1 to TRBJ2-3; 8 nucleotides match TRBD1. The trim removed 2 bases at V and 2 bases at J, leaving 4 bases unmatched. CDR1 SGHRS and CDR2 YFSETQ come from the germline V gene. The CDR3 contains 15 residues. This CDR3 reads CASSLQGVDTDTQYF. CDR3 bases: TGCGCCAGCAGCTTACAGGGGGTCGACACAGATACGCAGTATTTT.

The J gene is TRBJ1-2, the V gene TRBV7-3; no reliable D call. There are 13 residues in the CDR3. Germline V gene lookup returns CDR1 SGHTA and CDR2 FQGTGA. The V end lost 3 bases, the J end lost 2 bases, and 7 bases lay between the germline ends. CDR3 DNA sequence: TGTGCCAGCAGCTTCCAAGGGAACTATGGCTACACCTTC. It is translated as CASSFQGNYGYTF.

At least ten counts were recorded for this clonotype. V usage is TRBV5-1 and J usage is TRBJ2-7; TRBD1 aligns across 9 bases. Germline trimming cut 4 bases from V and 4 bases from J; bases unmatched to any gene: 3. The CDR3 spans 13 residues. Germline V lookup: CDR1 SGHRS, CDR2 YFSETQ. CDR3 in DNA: TGCGCCAGCAGCAGGACAGGGGAATACGAGCAGTACTTC. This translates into CASSRTGEYEQYF.

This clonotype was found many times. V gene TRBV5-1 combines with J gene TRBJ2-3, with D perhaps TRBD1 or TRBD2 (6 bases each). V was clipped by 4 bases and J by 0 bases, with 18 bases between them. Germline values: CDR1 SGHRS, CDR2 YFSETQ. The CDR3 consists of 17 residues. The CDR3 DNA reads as TGCGCCAGCAGCCAGAGGCCGGGGGCAGGGAGCACAGATACGCAGTATTTT. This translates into CASSQRPGAGSTDTQYF.

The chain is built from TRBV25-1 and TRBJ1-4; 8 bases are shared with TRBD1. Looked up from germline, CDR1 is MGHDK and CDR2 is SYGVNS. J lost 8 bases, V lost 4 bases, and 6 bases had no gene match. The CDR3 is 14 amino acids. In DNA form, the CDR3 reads TGTGCCAGCAGTGGTTTAGACAGGGGCGAAAAACTGTTTTTT. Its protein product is CASSGLDRGEKLFF.

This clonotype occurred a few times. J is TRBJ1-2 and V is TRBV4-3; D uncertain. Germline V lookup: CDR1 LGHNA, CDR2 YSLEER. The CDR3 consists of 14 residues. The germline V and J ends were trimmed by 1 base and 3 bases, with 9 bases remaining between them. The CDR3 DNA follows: TGCGCCAGCAGCCAAGGGTTTGGAGACTATGGCTACACCTTC. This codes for CASSQGFGDYGYTF.

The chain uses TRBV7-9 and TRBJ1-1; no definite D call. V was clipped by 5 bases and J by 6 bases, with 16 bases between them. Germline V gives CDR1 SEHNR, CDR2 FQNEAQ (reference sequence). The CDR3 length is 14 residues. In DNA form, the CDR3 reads TGTGCCAGCAGCCCGATGGTAGATTTCTCTGAAGCTTTCTTT. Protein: CASSPMVDFSEAFF.

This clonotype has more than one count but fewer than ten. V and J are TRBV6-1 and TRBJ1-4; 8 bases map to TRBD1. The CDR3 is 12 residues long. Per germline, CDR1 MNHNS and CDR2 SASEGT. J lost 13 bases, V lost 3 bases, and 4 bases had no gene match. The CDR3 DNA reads TGTGCCAGCAGTGACCGGGACAGGCTACTGTTTTTT. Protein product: CASSDRDRLLFF.

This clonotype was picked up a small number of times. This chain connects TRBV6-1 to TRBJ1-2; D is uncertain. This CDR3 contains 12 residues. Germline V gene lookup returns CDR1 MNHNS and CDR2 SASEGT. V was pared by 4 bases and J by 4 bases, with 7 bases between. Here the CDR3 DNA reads TGTGCCAGCAGTGTCGGAAGCTATGGCTACACCTTC. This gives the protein CASSVGSYGYTF.

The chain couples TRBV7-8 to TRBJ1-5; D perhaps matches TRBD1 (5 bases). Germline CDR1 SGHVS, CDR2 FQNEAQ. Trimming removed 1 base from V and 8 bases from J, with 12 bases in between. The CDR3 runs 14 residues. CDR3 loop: CASSLGAGRKPQHF. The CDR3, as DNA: TGTGCCAGCAGCTTAGGCGCAGGGAGAAAGCCCCAGCATTTT.

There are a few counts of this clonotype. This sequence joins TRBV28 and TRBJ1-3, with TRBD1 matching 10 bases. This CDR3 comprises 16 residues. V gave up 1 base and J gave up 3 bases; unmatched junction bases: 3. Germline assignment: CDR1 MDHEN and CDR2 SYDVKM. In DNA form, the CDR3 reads TGTGCCAGCAGTTTATTGACAGGGGGCTATGGAAACACCATATATTTT. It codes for CASSLLTGGYGNTIYF.

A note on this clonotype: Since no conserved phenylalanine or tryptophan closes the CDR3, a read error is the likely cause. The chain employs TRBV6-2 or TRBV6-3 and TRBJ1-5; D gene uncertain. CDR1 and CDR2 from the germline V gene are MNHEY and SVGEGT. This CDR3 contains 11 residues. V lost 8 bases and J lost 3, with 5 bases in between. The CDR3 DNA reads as TGTGCCAGCGGTCTCAATCAGCCCCAGCATCTT. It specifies CASGLNQPQHL.

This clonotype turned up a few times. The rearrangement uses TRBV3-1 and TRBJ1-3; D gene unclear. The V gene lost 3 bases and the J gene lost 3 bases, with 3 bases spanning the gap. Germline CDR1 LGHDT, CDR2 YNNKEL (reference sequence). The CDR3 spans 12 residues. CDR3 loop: CASSHYGNTIYF. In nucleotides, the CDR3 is TGTGCCAGCAGCCATTATGGAAACACCATATATTTT.

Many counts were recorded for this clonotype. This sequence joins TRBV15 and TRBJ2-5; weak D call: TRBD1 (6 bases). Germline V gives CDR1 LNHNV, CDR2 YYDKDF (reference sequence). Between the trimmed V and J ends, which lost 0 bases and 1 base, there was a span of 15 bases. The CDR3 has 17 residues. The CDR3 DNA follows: TGTGCCACCAGCAGAGATCAGGCAGGGGTTCGCCAAGAGACCCAGTACTTC. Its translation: CATSRDQAGVRQETQYF.

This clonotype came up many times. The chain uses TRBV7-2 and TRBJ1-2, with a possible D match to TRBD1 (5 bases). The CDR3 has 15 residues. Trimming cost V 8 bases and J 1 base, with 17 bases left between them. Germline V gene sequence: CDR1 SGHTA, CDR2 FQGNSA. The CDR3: CASGDQRQSNYGYTF. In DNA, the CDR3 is TGTGCCAGCGGTGATCAGAGACAGAGTAACTATGGCTACACCTTC.

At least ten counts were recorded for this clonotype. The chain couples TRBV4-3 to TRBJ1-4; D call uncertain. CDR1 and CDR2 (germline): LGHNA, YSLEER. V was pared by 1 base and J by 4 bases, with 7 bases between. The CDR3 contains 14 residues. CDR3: CASSQGADNEKLFF. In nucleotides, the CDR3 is TGCGCCAGCAGCCAAGGGGCCGATAATGAAAAACTGTTTTTT.

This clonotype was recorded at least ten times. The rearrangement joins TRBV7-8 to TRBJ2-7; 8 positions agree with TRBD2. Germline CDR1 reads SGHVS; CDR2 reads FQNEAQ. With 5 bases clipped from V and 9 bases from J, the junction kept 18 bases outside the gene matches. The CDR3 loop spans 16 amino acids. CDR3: CASSPGGGTVLLGQYF. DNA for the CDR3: TGTGCCAGCAGCCCCGGGGGGGGGACGGTCCTCTTAGGGCAGTACTTC.

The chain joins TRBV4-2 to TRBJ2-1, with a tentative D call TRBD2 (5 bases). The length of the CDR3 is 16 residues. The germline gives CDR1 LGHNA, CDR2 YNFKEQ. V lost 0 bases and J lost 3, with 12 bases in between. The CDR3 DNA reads TGTGCCAGCAGCCAAGATCCAGCGGTATTCTACAATGAGCAGTTCTTC. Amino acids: CASSQDPAVFYNEQFF.

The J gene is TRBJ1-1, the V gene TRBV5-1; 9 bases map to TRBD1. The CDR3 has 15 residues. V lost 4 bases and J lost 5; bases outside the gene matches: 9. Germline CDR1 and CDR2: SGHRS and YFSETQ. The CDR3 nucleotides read TGCGCCAGCAGCCCGGGGGACAGGGAATGGACTGAAGCTTTCTTT. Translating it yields CASSPGDREWTEAFF.